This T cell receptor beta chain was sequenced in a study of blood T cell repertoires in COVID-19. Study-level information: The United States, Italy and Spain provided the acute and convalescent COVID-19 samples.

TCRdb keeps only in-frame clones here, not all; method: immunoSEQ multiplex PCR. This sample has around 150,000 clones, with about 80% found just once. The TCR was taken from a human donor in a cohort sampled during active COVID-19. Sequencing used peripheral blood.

The CDR3, as DNA: TGTGCCAGCAGGCCCGGTTCTGGAAACACCATATATTTT. Translated, it gives CASRPGSGNTIYF. The chain uses TRBV3-1 (or the pseudogene TRBV3-2) and TRBJ1-3, with D unresolved. This CDR3 is 13 amino acids long. Trimming removed 6 bases from V and 1 base from J, with 7 bases in between. Germline V gene lookup returns CDR1 LGHDT and CDR2 YNNKEL (reference sequence).